This TCR beta chain was documented in a study of OX40 agonist ivuxolimab in advanced cancers. About the investigation overall: The costimulatory receptor OX40 (CD134) was targeted by ivuxolimab, a fully human IgG2 agonistic monoclonal antibody. Intravenous ivuxolimab was administered to patients every 2 weeks at six dose levels: 0.01, 0.1, 0.3, 1.5, 3 and 10 mg/kg. Of the approximately 50 dose-escalation patients, hepatocellular carcinoma was present in approximately 20, melanoma in around 15, renal cell carcinoma in 9 and head and neck cancer in 9. A male proportion of around 83% and a mean age of around 60 years, ranging from roughly 23 to 90, were recorded for the dose-escalation cohort. Patients were allowed to have had prior anti-PD-1, anti-PD-L1 or anti-CTLA-4 therapy, and approximately 39% of the dose-escalation patients had been treated with checkpoint inhibitors. Three dose-escalation patients achieved partial responses, one with hepatocellular carcinoma and two with cutaneous melanoma. The purpose of peripheral TCRbeta sequencing was to test whether ivuxolimab changed TCR sequence diversity and led to clonal T-cell expansion. The monotherapy dose-escalation portion (N of about 50 patients) of the phase I ivuxolimab trial is reported in the paper. The paper as a whole reports these results and caveats: Low levels of normalized T-cell clonal expansion were also shown by some nonresponding patients. In partial responders in the 0.1-3.0 mg/kg groups, normalized peripheral clonal expansion was found to be among the lowest, especially among CD8+ T cells. Clonal expansion of both CD4+ and CD8+ blood T cells was observed from baseline to week 6 at doses 0.1 to 3.0 mg/kg. Antigen specificity was not determined for the clonally expanded peripheral T cells. After ivuxolimab, CD8+ T cells had more expanded clones than CD4+ T cells on average.

For CDR1 and CDR2, the germline V gene (reference sequence) lists LNHDA and SQIVND. V is trimmed back by 9 bases and J by 0 bases, and the junction contains 12 bases that no gene match accounts for. The CDR3 goes from the cysteine to the phenylalanine over 16 residues. Of all the DNA, just the CDR3 is kept, 48 bases in frame from base 1. With respect to this clone: It lacks a known antigen. Base qualities are not recorded, but no much larger clone differs from it by a single base.

Patients with autoimmune disease history or receiving systemic immunosuppression were excluded from the trial. Peripheral blood for TCR sequencing was collected from all dose cohorts at baseline, on cycle 4 day 1, and on cycle 7 day 1. Samples came from an open-label, multicenter, first-in-human phase I dose-escalation trial of ivuxolimab. Adults with locally advanced or metastatic melanoma, renal cell carcinoma, hepatocellular carcinoma or head and neck squamous cell carcinoma were enrolled in the trial. Before TCR sequencing, CD4+ and CD8+ T cells were separately sorted from peripheral blood. For sequencing of the TCRbeta CDR3 region, genomic DNA was extracted from the sorted cells. TCRbeta CDR3 regions were sequenced using the immunoSEQ Assay. Here the immuneACCESS table is served through TCRdb, limited to in-frame sequences with V and J called. Missing clones are a known gap in these copies; in checked studies unresolved V genes cover under half, and the rest lacks a known reason. Here the sample has about 120,000 clones; roughly 87% occur a single time. The ten largest clones capture 0.27% of the sample.

This material consisted of CD4+ or CD8+ T cells sorted from blood, taken in a trial of the OX40 agonist ivuxolimab. This sequence originates from an adult with an advanced solid tumor such as melanoma, head and neck, liver or kidney cancer. Recombination joined TRBV19 with TRBJ1-1, with 8 bases aligning to TRBD1. The DNA reads as follows: TGTGCCAGATCCGGGACAGGTAGCCCGTTGAACACTGAAGCTTTCTTT. Translated, this gives CARSGTGSPLNTEAFF. When the CDR3 is completed using the reference TRBV19 and TRBJ1-1 genes on either side, the full variable domain is DGGITQSPKYLFRKEGQNVTLSCEQNLNHDAMYWYRQDPGQGLRLIYYSQIVNDFQKGDIAEGYSVSREKKESFPLTVTSAQKNPTAFYLCARSGTGSPLNTEAFFGQGTRLTVV.